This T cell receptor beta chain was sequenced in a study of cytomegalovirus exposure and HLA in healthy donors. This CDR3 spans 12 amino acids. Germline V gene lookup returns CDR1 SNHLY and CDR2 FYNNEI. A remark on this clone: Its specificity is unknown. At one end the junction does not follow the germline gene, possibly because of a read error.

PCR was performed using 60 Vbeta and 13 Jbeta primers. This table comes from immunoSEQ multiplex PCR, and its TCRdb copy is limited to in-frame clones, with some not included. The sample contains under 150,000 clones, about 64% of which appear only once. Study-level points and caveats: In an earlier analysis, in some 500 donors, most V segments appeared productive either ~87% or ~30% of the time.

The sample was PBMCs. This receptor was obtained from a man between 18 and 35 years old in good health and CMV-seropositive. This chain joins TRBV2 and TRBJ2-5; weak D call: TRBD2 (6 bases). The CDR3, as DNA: TGTGCCAGCAGTGAACCCGGGACTGCATGGAACTTC. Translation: CASSEPGTAWNF.